Shown below are 12 T cell receptor beta chains from a single sample sequenced in a study of early T cells in non-severe SARS-CoV-2 infection. MiXCR, run by TCRdb on the 5' RACE reads, gives a single entry per CDR3 protein. The sample carries about 50,000 distinct CDR3 sequences, 9% to 15% recorded once. The sample was whole blood, taken at baseline. The receptor set was obtained from an adult who was a healthcare worker with PCR-confirmed SARS-CoV-2 infection or an uninfected control (not recorded which).

J is TRBJ2-3 and V is TRBV10-3; 8 bases align to TRBD2. This CDR3 spans 15 amino acids. The trim removed 6 bases at V and 2 bases at J, leaving 7 bases unmatched. Germline V lookup: CDR1 ENHRY, CDR2 SYGVKD. CDR3 coding DNA: TGTGCCATCAGGGCCCTCGGGGGGGCCACAGATACGCAGTATTTT. It specifies CAIRALGGATDTQYF.

The V and J genes are TRBV3-1 and TRBJ2-1; D is ambiguous. Germline CDR1 reads LGHDT; CDR2 reads YNNKEL (reference sequence). V lost 1 base, J lost 8 bases, and 12 bases lay in between. The CDR3 is made up of 14 amino acids. CDR3 sequence: CASSQGGSYHEQFF. The CDR3 bases are TGTGCCAGCAGCCAAGGCGGTAGTTATCATGAGCAGTTCTTC.

This clonotype has a handful of counts. This chain joins TRBV2 and TRBJ1-5, with D tentatively TRBD1 (5 bases). The V end was cut by 4 bases, the J end by 3 bases, with 13 bases between. In germline, CDR1 is SNHLY, CDR2 FYNNEI. This CDR3 has 15 residues. The CDR3 region has the DNA TGTGCCAGCAGTGCGGAACAGGCCCTCAATCAGCCCCAGCATTTT. Amino acids: CASSAEQALNQPQHF.

The chain combines TRBV11-2 with TRBJ1-2; no firm D call. Trimming cost V 4 bases and J 8 bases, with 8 bases left between them. The CDR3 length is 11 residues. The germline gives CDR1 SGHAT, CDR2 FQNNGV. The CDR3 here is CASSSLGGYTF. The CDR3 bases are TGTGCCAGCAGCTCTTTGGGAGGCTACACCTTC.

This clonotype was detected only a few times. V is TRBV7-2 and J is TRBJ2-7; TRBD2 matches at 12 bases. In germline, CDR1 is SGHTA, CDR2 FQGNSA. V shed 2 bases and J 0 bases; nucleotides not matched to a gene: 8. This CDR3 is built from 18 residues. CDR3 sequence (DNA): TGTGCCAGCAGCTTATACCCTAGCGGGAGGGATAGCTCCTACGAGCAGTACTTC. It is translated as CASSLYPSGRDSSYEQYF.

This clonotype was detected a few times. The V and J genes are TRBV20-1 and TRBJ1-2, with D hard to call. The CDR3 extends over 12 amino acids. The ends were cut back, 3 bases at V and 3 bases at J, with 8 bases in the middle. Germline values: CDR1 DFQATT, CDR2 SNEGSKA (reference sequence). The CDR3 is CSARGWDYGYTF. In DNA, the CDR3 is TGCAGTGCTAGGGGGTGGGACTATGGCTACACCTTC.

V usage is TRBV27 and J usage is TRBJ1-6, with 9 bases aligning to TRBD1. J lost 9 bases, V lost 7 bases, and 10 bases had no gene match. Germline loops: CDR1 MNHEY, CDR2 SMNVEV (reference sequence). The CDR3 totals 15 residues. The CDR3, as DNA: TGTGCCAGCACCTTAATACGGACAGGGGCTTCACCCCTCCACTTT. Amino acids: CASTLIRTGASPLHF.

V is TRBV20-1 and J is TRBJ2-1; no firm D call. Trimming shortened V by 6 bases and J by 0 bases, and 15 bases separated the two germline ends. This CDR3 spans 15 amino acids. Germline V gives CDR1 DFQATT, CDR2 SNEGSKA (reference sequence). The CDR3 region has the DNA TGCAGTGCCAGTAGGTATCCGAGCTCCTACAATGAGCAGTTCTTC. It is translated as CSASRYPSSYNEQFF.

The rearrangement joins TRBV10-2 to TRBJ1-1, with D unresolved. Germline V gene data show CDR1 as WSHSY and CDR2 as SAAADI. The ends were cut back, 7 bases at V and 2 bases at J, with 8 bases in the middle. The CDR3 is 12 amino acids. The CDR3 loop reads CASTAGNTEAFF. The CDR3 nucleotides read TGCGCCAGCACGGCAGGAAACACTGAAGCTTTCTTT.

The chain couples TRBV7-9 to TRBJ1-5, with unresolved D. The CDR3 length is 15 residues. The germline V gene has CDR1 SEHNR and CDR2 FQNEAQ (reference sequence). V was cut by 1 base and J by 4 bases, with 11 bases left in between. The CDR3 sequence: CASSLVWADNQPQHF. The DNA of the CDR3 is TGTGCCAGCAGCTTAGTTTGGGCGGATAATCAGCCCCAGCATTTT.

The chain has TRBV3-1 and TRBJ1-4; weak D call: TRBD1 (6 bases). The CDR3 sequence is 16 residues long. V dropped 8 bases and J dropped 5 bases, with 21 bases sitting between them. CDR1 and CDR2 (germline): LGHDT, YNNKEL (reference sequence). The CDR3 coding sequence is TGTGCCAGCCGACCACAGGGACGACATGAAAATGAAAAACTGTTTTTT. Its protein product is CASRPQGRHENEKLFF.

The J gene is TRBJ1-1, the V gene TRBV19; D is unclear. With 3 bases removed from V and 4 bases from J, the gap between germline ends came to 12 bases. Germline CDR1 LNHDA, CDR2 SQIVND (reference sequence). This CDR3 contains 14 residues. CDR3 region: CASSIHGRPTEAFF. DNA of the CDR3: TGTGCCAGTAGTATCCACGGCAGGCCCACTGAAGCTTTCTTT.